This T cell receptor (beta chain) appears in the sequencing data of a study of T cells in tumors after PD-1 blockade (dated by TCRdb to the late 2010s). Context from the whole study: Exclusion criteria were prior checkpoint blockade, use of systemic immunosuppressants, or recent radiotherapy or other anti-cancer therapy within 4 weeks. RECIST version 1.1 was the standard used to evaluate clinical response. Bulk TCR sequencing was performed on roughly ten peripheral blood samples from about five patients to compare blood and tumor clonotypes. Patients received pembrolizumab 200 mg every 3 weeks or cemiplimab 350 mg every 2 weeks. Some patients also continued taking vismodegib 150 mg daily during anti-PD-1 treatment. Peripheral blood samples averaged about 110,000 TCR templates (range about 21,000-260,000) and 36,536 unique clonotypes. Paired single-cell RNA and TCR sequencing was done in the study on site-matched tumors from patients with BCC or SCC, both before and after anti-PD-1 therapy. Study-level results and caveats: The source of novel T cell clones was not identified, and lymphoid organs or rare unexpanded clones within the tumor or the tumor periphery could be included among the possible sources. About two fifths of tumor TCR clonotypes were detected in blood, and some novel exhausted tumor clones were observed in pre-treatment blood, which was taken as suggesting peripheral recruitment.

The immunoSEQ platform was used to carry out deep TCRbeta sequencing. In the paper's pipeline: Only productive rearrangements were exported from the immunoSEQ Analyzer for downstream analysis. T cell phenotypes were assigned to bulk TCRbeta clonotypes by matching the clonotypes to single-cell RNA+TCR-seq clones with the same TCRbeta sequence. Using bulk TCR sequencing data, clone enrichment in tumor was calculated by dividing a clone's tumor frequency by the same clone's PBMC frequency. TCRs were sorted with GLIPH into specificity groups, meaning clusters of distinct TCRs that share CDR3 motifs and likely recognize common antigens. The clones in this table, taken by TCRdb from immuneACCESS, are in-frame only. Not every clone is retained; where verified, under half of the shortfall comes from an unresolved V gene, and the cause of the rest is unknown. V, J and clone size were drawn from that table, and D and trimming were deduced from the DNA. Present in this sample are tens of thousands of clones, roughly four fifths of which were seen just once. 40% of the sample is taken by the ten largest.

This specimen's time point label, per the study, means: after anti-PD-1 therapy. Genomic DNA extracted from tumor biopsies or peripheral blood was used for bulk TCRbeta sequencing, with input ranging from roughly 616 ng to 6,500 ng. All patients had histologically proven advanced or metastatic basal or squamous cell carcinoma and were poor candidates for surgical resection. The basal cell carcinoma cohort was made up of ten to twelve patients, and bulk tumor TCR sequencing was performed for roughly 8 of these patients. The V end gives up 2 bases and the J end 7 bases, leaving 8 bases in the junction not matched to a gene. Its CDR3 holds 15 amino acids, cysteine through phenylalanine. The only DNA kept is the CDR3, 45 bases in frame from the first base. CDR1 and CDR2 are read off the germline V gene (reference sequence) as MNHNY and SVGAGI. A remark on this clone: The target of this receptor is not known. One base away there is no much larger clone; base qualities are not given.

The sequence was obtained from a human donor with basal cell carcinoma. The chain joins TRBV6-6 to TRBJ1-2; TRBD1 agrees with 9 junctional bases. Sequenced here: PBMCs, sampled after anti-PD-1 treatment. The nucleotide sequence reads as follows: TGTGCCAGCAGTTACGGGACAGGGAAACGAGGTGGCTACACCTTC. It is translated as CASSYGTGKRGGYTF.